The 20 T cell receptor beta chains below come from one sample, sequenced in a study of a mutant IDH1 vaccine in newly diagnosed glioma (dated by TCRdb to about 2021). These receptors' antigens are unknown. Receptor amplification or capture employed the immunoSEQ multiplex PCR assay. TCRdb stores this immuneACCESS table with in-frame sequences only. Part of the clones is absent; in the studies checked, under half of the shortfall reflects unresolved V genes, and no reason is known for the rest. The sample data list fewer than 65,000 clones, and 75% to 90% of these were observed just once. The ten top clones hold over 4.5% of the sample. The meaning of the sample's time point label: week 11, during vaccination. Each vaccine dose was 300 ug of a 20-mer mutant IDH1 peptide in Montanide, given subcutaneously with topical imiquimod. Sample: PBMCs, taken from a glioma patient whose treatment included an IDH1 peptide vaccine. The receptor set was obtained from a man between 45 and 60 years old with glioma.

The chain employs TRBV6-1 and TRBJ1-3; perhaps TRBD1 as D (5 bases). The CDR3 extends over 21 amino acids. Germline values: CDR1 MNHNS, CDR2 SASEGT. Trimming took 0 bases from V and 1 from J, leaving 25 bases between them. The CDR3 reads CASSEALQGSLSLGSGNTIYF. The CDR3 nucleotides read TGTGCCAGCAGTGAAGCGCTTCAGGGCTCACTCAGTCTGGGTTCTGGAAACACCATATATTTT.

V is TRBV2 and J is TRBJ1-5, with D maybe TRBD1 (5 bases). The germline gives CDR1 SNHLY, CDR2 FYNNEI. V lost 6 bases to trimming and J lost 4 bases, with 10 bases between them. The CDR3 has 13 amino acids. The CDR3 DNA is TGTGCCAGCAGCCGGGACGCGAATCAGCCCCAGCATTTT. Translating gives CASSRDANQPQHF.

This chain links TRBV4-1 with TRBJ2-2, with D possibly being TRBD1 or TRBD2 (5 bases each). With 0 bases removed from V and 1 base from J, the gap between germline ends came to 12 bases. This CDR3 spans 17 amino acids. Per germline, CDR1 MGHRA and CDR2 YSYEKL. As DNA, the CDR3 is TGCGCCAGCAGCCAAGATCTAGGGACGAAGAACACCGGGGAGCTGTTTTTT. As protein: CASSQDLGTKNTGELFF.

This clone was detected only a few times. The chain combines TRBV6-1 with TRBJ2-2; D is undetermined. Germline CDR1 and CDR2: MNHNS and SASEGT. V was cut by 5 bases and J by 3 bases, with 10 bases left in between. The CDR3 loop spans 14 amino acids. The CDR3 region is CASSQTAYTGELFF. Written as DNA, the CDR3 is TGTGCCAGCAGTCAGACGGCTTACACCGGGGAGCTGTTTTTT.

V gene TRBV2 combines with J gene TRBJ1-5; possibly TRBD1 for D (6 bases). V lost 9 bases and J 3 bases, leaving 12 bases between the germline ends. In germline, CDR1 is SNHLY, CDR2 FYNNEI. The CDR3 is 13 residues long. Here the CDR3 DNA reads TGTGCCAGTACAGGGATTACCAATCAGCCCCAGCATTTT. This translates into CASTGITNQPQHF.

J is TRBJ1-1 and V is TRBV4-3; D is ambiguous. The CDR3 is 14 amino acids. Germline-derived CDR1 and CDR2 are LGHNA and YSLEER. V lost 0 bases and J lost 6, with 11 bases in between. The CDR3 loop is CASSQEGIGAEAFF. The CDR3, as DNA: TGCGCCAGCAGCCAAGAAGGGATAGGAGCTGAAGCTTTCTTT.

The rearrangement joins TRBV6-1 to TRBJ2-3, with D possibly being TRBD1 (6 bases). The CDR3 sequence is 15 residues long. The V gene's germline CDR1 is MNHNS and CDR2 SASEGT. Deletions cut 6 bases from V and 0 bases from J, with 13 bases between. The CDR3 nucleotides read TGTGCCAGCAGCCTGGGGCAGGGGAGCACAGATACGCAGTATTTT. This translates into CASSLGQGSTDTQYF.

CDR3 sequence: CASSMTGTLNTEAFF. CDR3 nucleotides: TGTGCCAGCAGTATGACCGGGACACTGAACACTGAAGCTTTCTTT. The V and J genes are TRBV7-9 and TRBJ1-1; D is possibly TRBD1 (6 bases). Trimming left V 6 bases short and J 0 bases short, with 14 bases between. CDR1 is SEHNR and CDR2 is FQNEAQ in the germline V gene (reference sequence). The length of the CDR3 is 15 residues.

The chain carries TRBV5-1 and TRBJ2-1; no reliable D call. This CDR3 has 13 amino acids. Germline values: CDR1 SGHRS, CDR2 YFSETQ. V was trimmed by 0 bases and J by 7 bases, leaving 8 bases between them. Written as DNA, the CDR3 is TGCGCCAGCAGCTTGGGGTCCCGGAATGAGCAGTTCTTC. Translating gives CASSLGSRNEQFF.

This clone has a single count. The genes are TRBV9 and TRBJ2-7, with a tentative D call TRBD2 (5 bases). The germline V and J ends were trimmed by 3 bases and 1 base, with 11 bases remaining between them. Germline V gene sequence: CDR1 SGDLS, CDR2 YYNGEE. This CDR3 is 14 amino acids long. For the CDR3, the DNA is TGTGCCAGCAGCGCGGGTTCGGGGTCCTACGAGCAGTACTTC. Protein: CASSAGSGSYEQYF. Full variable domain (remainder filled in from reference TRBV9 and TRBJ2-7): DSGVTQTPKHLITATGQRVTLRCSPRSGDLSVYWYQQSLDQGLQFLIQYYNGEERAKGNILERFSAQQFPDLHSELNLSSLELGDSALYFCASSAGSGSYEQYFGPGTRLTVT.

Here the CDR3 DNA reads TGTGCCAGCAGCCAAACCGAGCGGCTGTTTTTT. The encoded protein is CASSQTERLFF. The chain couples TRBV5-5 to TRBJ1-4; the D is unclear. V was trimmed by 4 bases and J by 14 bases, leaving 12 bases between them. The germline CDR1 and CDR2 sequences are SGHKS and YYEKEE (reference sequence). The CDR3 covers 11 residues.

The CDR3 region is CASSVAWGRDTQYF. The CDR3 nucleotides are TGTGCCAGCAGCGTAGCTTGGGGCCGGGATACGCAGTATTTT. The rearrangement uses TRBV9 and TRBJ2-3; perhaps TRBD1 as D (5 bases). The CDR3 extends over 14 amino acids. CDR1 and CDR2 from the germline V gene are SGDLS and YYNGEE. V was pared by 0 bases and J by 6 bases, with 11 bases between.

This chain connects TRBV18 to TRBJ1-1; a possible D gene is TRBD1 (5 bases). Germline V gene data show CDR1 as KGHSH and CDR2 as LQKENI. This CDR3 region has 16 residues. The V and J ends lost 6 bases and 6 bases respectively, with 23 bases between them. The CDR3 region has the DNA TGTGCCAGCTCGATAAAAGAACCACGGGGGGAGTCTGAAGCTTTCTTT. Its protein is CASSIKEPRGESEAFF. Full variable domain (missing parts from reference TRBV18 and TRBJ1-1): NAGVMQNPRHLVRRRGQEARLRCSPMKGHSHVYWYRQLPEEGLKFMVYLQKENIIDESGMPKERFSAEFPKEGPSILRIQQVVRGDSAAYFCASSIKEPRGESEAFFGQGTRLTVV.

V and J are TRBV27 and TRBJ2-7; D not certain. Trimming removed 8 bases at V and 5 bases at J, with 10 bases between. The CDR3 runs to 11 residues. CDR1 and CDR2 (germline): MNHEY, SMNVEV (reference sequence). This CDR3 is CASSGGHEQYF. The CDR3 coding sequence is TGTGCCAGCTCCGGCGGTCACGAGCAGTACTTC.

The rearrangement uses TRBV2 and TRBJ2-1; possibly TRBD2 for D (5 bases). The CDR3 runs to 13 residues. CDR1 SNHLY and CDR2 FYNNEI come from the germline V gene. Trimming cost V 11 bases and J 5 bases, with 16 bases left between them. The CDR3 is CAGGFDNHNEQFF. The CDR3 nucleotides read TGTGCCGGAGGCTTCGACAACCACAATGAGCAGTTCTTC.

This chain links TRBV5-5 with TRBJ2-3, with D possibly being TRBD2 (6 bases). This CDR3 contains 15 residues. From germline, CDR1 is SGHKS and CDR2 YYEKEE (reference sequence). The V end lost 6 bases, the J end lost 1 base, and 15 bases lay between the germline ends. The CDR3 DNA follows: TGTGCCAGCACCCCAAGGTGGGAGGGCACAGATACGCAGTATTTT. It translates to CASTPRWEGTDTQYF.

The DNA for the CDR3 is TGTGCCAGCAGCCTACCGGGGACTTATAATTCACCCCTCCACTTT. Protein sequence: CASSLPGTYNSPLHF. The J gene is TRBJ1-6, the V gene TRBV7-2, with D tentatively TRBD1 (5 bases). Germline V CDR1 and CDR2: SGHTA, FQGNSA. The germline V and J ends were trimmed by 5 bases and 4 bases, with 12 bases remaining between them. The CDR3 loop spans 15 amino acids.

V usage is TRBV7-2 and J usage is TRBJ2-1, with 7 bases identical to TRBD1. V lost 6 bases, J lost 9 bases, and 11 bases stayed unmatched. Germline V gene data show CDR1 as SGHTA and CDR2 as FQGNSA. This CDR3 comprises 14 residues. CDR3 coding DNA: TGTGCCAGCAGTAGGGTCAGGGGGAATAGTGAGCAGTTCTTC. Protein product: CASSRVRGNSEQFF.

This chain's CDR3 is CATSSFRGRGGNQPQHF. The DNA of the CDR3 is TGTGCCACCAGCAGTTTTAGGGGGCGGGGAGGCAATCAGCCCCAGCATTTT. The chain is built from TRBV15 and TRBJ1-5, with 7 bases aligning to TRBD1. Germline-derived CDR1 and CDR2 are LNHNV and YYDKDF (reference sequence). The CDR3 has 17 amino acids. The ends lost 3 bases at V and 2 bases at J; junction bases unmatched: 10. The variable domain in full, with the rest retrieved from reference TRBV15 and TRBJ1-5, is DAMVIQNPRYQVTQFGKPVTLSCSQTLNHNVMYWYQQKSSQAPKLLFHYYDKDFNNEADTPDNFQSRRPNTSFCFLDIRSPGLGDTAMYLCATSSFRGRGGNQPQHFGDGTRLSIL.

The rearrangement joins TRBV29-1 to TRBJ2-3, with TRBD1 matching over 10 bases. Germline values: CDR1 SQVTM, CDR2 ANQGSEA. There are 14 residues in the CDR3. With 8 bases clipped from V and 0 bases from J, the junction kept 5 bases outside the gene matches. The CDR3 sequence: CSSTGGRSTDTQYF. CDR3 sequence (DNA): TGCAGCTCGACAGGGGGCCGGAGCACAGATACGCAGTATTTT.